This T cell receptor (beta chain) was documented in a study of T cells in Graves' hyperthyroidism and ophthalmopathy. Overall study results and limits: Most thyroid clonotypes with frequency above 0.001 were detected in blood. Model output signaled ophthalmopathy a median roughly 6.1 months ahead of onset. Stable hyperthyroidism and ophthalmopathy were separated using 13 V-J signatures.

The sample holds many counts of this clonotype. Antigen: not known. V was clipped by 2 bases and J by 6 bases, with 20 bases between them. The CDR3 is 17 amino acids. Germline V CDR1 and CDR2: KGHDR, SFDVKD. TCR beta CDR3 region amplification was performed from RNA transcripts. HTBI primers were employed in a first-round RT-PCR of the TCR CDR3. TCRdb redid the calling of the multiplex PCR reads with MiXCR, one entry per CDR3 protein. The sample consists of some 400,000 distinct CDR3 sequences, under 20% of them appearing once. Investigators excluded patients with uncontrolled infection, other autoimmune disease, pregnancy or lactation.

The TCR comes from a woman in her late teens or twenties with Graves' hyperthyroidism. This chain uses TRBV24-1 with TRBJ2-3; TRBD2 might be the D (6 bases). Sequenced sample: blood. CDR3: CATSDYIPGDPSDTQYF. The CDR3 region has the DNA TGTGCCACCAGTGATTATATTCCGGGGGATCCGTCTGATACGCAGTATTTT.